This T cell receptor (beta chain) is from a study of T cell responses to AZD1222 COVID-19 vaccine. Sequencing used immunoSEQ multiplex PCR; TCRdb keeps in-frame clones, though not all of them. The table records some 130,000 clones, approximately 91% of them present only once. The V end was cut by 1 base, the J end by 3 bases, with 7 bases between. CDR3 length: 14 amino acids. In germline, CDR1 is LNHDA, CDR2 SQIVND (reference sequence). Sequenced here: peripheral blood, sampled on day 0 of AZD1222 vaccination. This chain uses TRBV19 with TRBJ1-5, with unresolved D. This sequence originates from an adult in good health. In DNA, the CDR3 is TGTGCCAGTAGTATAGTTGGGTCCAATCAGCCCCAGCATTTT. It codes for CASSIVGSNQPQHF.